This note documents a single TCR beta chain sequence. How the authors handled the data: Amplification from reference gene primers served as the basis for estimated nucleated cell counts. TCRdb's copy holds only in-frame clones and misses some; the assay was immunoSEQ multiplex PCR. Clone size and the V and J calls come from that table; the DNA yielded D and trimming. Of about 350,000 clones listed, approximately 87% are singletons. This sample was included in a study of blood T cell repertoires in COVID-19. At the level of the study: Both acute and convalescent COVID-19 samples were obtained from the United States, Italy and Spain.

In germline, CDR1 is MNHEY, CDR2 SVGAGI. The CDR3 has 15 amino acids. J lost 2 bases, V lost 6 bases, and 8 bases had no gene match. Participant-reported clinical history was the basis for cohort assignment. In Cohort 3, a recovered donor had either two negative PCRs, clearance, or symptom resolution. The sample was PBMCs or T cells enriched from blood (not recorded which). The sequence came from a woman aged 25 to 39 who had recovered from COVID-19. This chain connects TRBV6-5 to TRBJ2-3, with 7 nucleotides matching TRBD2. CDR3 DNA: TGTGCCAGCAGGCGAACGGGGGGACCCACAGATACGCAGTATTTT. It yields the protein CASRRTGGPTDTQYF.